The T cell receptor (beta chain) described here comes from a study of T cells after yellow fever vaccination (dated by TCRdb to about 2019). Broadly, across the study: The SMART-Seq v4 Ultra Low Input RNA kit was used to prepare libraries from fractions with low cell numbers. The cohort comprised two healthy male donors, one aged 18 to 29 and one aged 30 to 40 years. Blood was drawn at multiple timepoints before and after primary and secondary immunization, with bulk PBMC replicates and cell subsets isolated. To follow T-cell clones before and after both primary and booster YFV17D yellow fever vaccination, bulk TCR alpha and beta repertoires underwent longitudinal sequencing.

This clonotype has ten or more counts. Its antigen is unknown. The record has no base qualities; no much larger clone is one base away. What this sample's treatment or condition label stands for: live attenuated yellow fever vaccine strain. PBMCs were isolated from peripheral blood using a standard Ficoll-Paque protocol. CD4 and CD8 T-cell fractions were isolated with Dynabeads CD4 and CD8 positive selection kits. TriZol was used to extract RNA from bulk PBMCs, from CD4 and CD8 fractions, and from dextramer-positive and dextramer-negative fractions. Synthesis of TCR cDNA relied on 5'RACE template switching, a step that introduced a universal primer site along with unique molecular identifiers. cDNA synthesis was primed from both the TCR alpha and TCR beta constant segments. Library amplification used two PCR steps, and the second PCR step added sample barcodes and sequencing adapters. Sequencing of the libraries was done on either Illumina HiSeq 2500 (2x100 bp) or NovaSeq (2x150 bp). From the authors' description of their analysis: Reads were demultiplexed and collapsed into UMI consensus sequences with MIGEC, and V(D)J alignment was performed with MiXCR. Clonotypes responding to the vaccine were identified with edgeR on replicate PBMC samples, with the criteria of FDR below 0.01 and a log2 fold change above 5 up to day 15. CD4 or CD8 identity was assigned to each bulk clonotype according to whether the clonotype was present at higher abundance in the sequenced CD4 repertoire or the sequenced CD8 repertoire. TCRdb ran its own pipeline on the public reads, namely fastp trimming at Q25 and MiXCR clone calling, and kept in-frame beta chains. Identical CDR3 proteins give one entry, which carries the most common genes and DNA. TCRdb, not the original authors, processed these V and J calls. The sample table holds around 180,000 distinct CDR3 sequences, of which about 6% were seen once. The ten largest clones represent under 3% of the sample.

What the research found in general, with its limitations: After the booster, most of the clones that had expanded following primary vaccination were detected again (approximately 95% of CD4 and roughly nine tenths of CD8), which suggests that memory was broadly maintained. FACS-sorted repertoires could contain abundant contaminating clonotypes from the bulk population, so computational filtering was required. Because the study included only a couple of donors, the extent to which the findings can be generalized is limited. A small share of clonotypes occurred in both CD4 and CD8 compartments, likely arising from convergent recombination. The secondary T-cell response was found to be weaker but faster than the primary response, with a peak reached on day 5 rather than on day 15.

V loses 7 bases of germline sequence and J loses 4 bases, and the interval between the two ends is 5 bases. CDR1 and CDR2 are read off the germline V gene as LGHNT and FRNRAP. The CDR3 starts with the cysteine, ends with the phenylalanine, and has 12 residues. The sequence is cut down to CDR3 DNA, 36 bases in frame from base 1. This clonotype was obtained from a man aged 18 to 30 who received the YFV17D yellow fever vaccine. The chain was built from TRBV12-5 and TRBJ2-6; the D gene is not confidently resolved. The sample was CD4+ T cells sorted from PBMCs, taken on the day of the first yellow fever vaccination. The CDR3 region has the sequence CASASGANVLTF. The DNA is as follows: TGTGCTAGTGCCTCGGGGGCCAACGTCCTGACTTTC. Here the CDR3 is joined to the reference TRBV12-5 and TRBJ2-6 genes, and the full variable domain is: DARVTQTPRHKVTEMGQEVTMRCQPILGHNTVFWYRQTMMQGLELLAYFRNRAPLDDSGMPKDRFSAEMPDATLATLKIQPSEPRDSAVYFCASASGANVLTFGAGSRLTVL.